This T cell receptor (beta chain) emerged from a study of T cells in localized non-small cell lung cancer. Sequencing used immunoSEQ multiplex PCR; TCRdb keeps in-frame clones, though not all of them. The sample has approximately 28,000 clones, around 85% seen once. The germline V gene has CDR1 SGHTA and CDR2 FQGNSA. The CDR3 totals 13 residues. The V end lost 5 bases, the J end lost 2 bases, and 8 bases lay between the germline ends. Sequencing was performed on peripheral blood, taken before any cancer treatment. The chain combines TRBV7-2 with TRBJ2-3; D not certain. The clonotype was recovered from a female donor of 60 years or more with stage II squamous cell lung carcinoma. CDR3: CASSPRFTDTQYF. The CDR3 DNA is TGTGCCAGCAGCCCAAGGTTCACAGATACGCAGTATTTT. The entire variable domain, with the rest obtained from reference TRBV7-2 and TRBJ2-3, is as follows: GAGVSQSPSNKVTEKGKDVELRCDPISGHTALYWYRQSLGQGLEFLIYFQGNSAPDKSGLPSDRFSAERTGGSVSTLTIQRTQQEDSAVYLCASSPRFTDTQYFGPGTRLTVL.